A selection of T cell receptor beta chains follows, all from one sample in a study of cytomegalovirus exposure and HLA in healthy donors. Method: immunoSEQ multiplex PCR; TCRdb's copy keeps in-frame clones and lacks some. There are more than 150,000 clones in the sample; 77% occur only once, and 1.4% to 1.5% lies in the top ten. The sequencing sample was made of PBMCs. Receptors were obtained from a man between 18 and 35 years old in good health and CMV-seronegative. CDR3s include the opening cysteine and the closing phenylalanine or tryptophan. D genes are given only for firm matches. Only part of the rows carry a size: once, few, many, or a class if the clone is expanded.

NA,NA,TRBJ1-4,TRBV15,TGTGCCACCAGCTTCCGGCGGGTAGGGGGTGATGAAAAACTGTTTTTT,CATSFRRVGGDEKLFF
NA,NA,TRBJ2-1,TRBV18,TGTGCCAGCTCACTCCGGCCTGACAGCGTAACCCTCTACAATGGGCAGTTCTTC,CASSLRPDSVTLYNGQFF
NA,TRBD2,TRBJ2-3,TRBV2,TGTGCCAGCAAGGGACTAGCGGGAGGAGCCGGCACAGATACGCAGTATTTT,CASKGLAGGAGTDTQYF
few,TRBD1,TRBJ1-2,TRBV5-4,TGTGCCAGCAGCCCGACAGGGAACTATGGCTACACCTTC,CASSPTGNYGYTF
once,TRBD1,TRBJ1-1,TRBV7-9,TGTGCCACGAAGACAGGGAAAACTGAAGCTTTCTTT,CATKTGKTEAFF
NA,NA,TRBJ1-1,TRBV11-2,TGTGCCAGCAGCTTAGATCGGGGGGGCGATGAAGCTTTCTTT,CASSLDRGGDEAFF
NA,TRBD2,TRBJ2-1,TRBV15,TGTGCCACCAGCACTAGAGCCCCAGGACTAGCGGGGTACAATGAGCAGTTCTTC,CATSTRAPGLAGYNEQFF
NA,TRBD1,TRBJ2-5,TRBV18,TGTGCCAGCTCACCACAGGGACGACAGGGAAGCCAGACCCAGTACTTC,CASSPQGRQGSQTQYF
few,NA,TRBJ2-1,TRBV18,TGTGCCAGCTCAAACAACAGGGGAGGGCAGTTCTTC,CASSNNRGGQFF
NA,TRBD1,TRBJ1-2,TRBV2,TGTGCCAGCAGTGCAGGGACAGGGACGAACTATGGCTACACCTTC,CASSAGTGTNYGYTF
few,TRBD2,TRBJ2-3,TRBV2,TGTGCCAGCAAGCGGGACCGTGACACAGATACGCAGTATTTT,CASKRDRDTDTQYF
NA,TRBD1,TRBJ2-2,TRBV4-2,TGTGCCAGCAGCCAAGGGACAGGGAACACCGGGGAGCTGTTTTTT,CASSQGTGNTGELFF
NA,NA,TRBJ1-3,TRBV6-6,TGTGCCACTAATAAGCAGGGAACCTCCTCTGGAAACACCATATATTTT,CATNKQGTSSGNTIYF
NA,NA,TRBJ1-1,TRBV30,TGTGCCTGGACCCAGCAGGTTAACACTGAAGCTTTCTTT,CAWTQQVNTEAFF
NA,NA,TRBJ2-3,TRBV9,TGTGCCAGCAGCGTAGGGGCGGGGAGCACAGATACGCAGTATTTT,CASSVGAGSTDTQYF
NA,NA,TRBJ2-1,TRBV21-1,TGTGCCAGCAGCGAGGGACAGGGTTATGGGTTAGGCTACAATGAGCAGTTCTTC,CASSEGQGYGLGYNEQFF
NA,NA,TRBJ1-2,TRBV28,TGTGCCAGCAGCATTAATGGGGGCTTGTTCTATGGCTACACCTTC,CASSINGGLFYGYTF
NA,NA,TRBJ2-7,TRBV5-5,TGTGCCAGCAGCTTGGAGCGCGGGCTGGGGTCCTACGAGCAGTACTTC,CASSLERGLGSYEQYF
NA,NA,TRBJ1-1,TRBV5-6,TGTGCCAGCAGCTTGGAGAGTAGGGGTGAAGCTTTCTTT,CASSLESRGEAFF
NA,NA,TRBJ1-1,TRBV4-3,TGCGCCAGCAGCCAAGGTGGGCAGGGTACTGAAGCTTTCTTT,CASSQGGQGTEAFF
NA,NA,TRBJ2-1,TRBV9,TGTGCCAGCAGCGTAGGACCAGGGGTTATTGAGGGTGAGCAGTTCTTC,CASSVGPGVIEGEQFF
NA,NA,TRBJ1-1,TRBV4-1,TGCGCCAGCAGCCAAGATCCAGGGGTTGAAGCTTTCTTT,CASSQDPGVEAFF
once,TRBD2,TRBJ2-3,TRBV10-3,TGTGCCACCAAGGGACTAGCGGGCGGCACAGATACGCAGTATTTT,CATKGLAGGTDTQYF
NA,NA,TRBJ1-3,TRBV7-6,TGTGCCAGCAGGACAGGTTCTGGAAACACCATATATTTT,CASRTGSGNTIYF
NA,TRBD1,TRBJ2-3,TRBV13,TGTGCCAGCAGCTTCAGAGGACAGGGCCAGACAGATACGCAGTATTTT,CASSFRGQGQTDTQYF
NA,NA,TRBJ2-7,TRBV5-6,TGTGCCAGCAGCTTGGGTTGGAGCGAGCAGTACTTC,CASSLGWSEQYF
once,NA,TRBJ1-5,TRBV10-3,TGTGCCATCAGTGATGGCGGCTATAGCAATCAGCCCCAGCATTTT,CAISDGGYSNQPQHF
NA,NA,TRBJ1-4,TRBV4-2,TGTGCCAGCAGCCAAGATATCGGGGGAAGGGATGAAAAACTGTTTTTT,CASSQDIGGRDEKLFF
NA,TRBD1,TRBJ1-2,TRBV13,TGTGCCAGCAGCCAGGCGGGACAGGGGGCGAGTGGCTACACCTTC,CASSQAGQGASGYTF
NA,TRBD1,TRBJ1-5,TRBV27,TGTGCCAGCAGGCTTGGGGACAGGGTAGGTCAGCCCCAGCATTTT,CASRLGDRVGQPQHF
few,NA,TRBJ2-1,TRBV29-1,TGCAGCGTTGCTATCTCGAGCTCCTACAATGAGCAGTTCTTC,CSVAISSSYNEQFF
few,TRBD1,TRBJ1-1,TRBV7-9,TGTGCCAGCAGCTTGACAGGGGTGCGCACTGAAGCTTTCTTT,CASSLTGVRTEAFF
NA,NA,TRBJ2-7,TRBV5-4,TGTGCCAGCAGCCTAGCAATTGGCTACGAGCAGTACTTC,CASSLAIGYEQYF
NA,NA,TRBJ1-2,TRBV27,TGTGCCAGCAGTTTGGTCGGTGGCAGGGGCTACACCTTC,CASSLVGGRGYTF
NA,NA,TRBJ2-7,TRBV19,TGTGCCAGTAGTCCTTCAGCCTACGAGCAGTACTTC,CASSPSAYEQYF
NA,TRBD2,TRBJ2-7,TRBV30,TGTGCCTGGAGTGTATCGGCAGGGCTAGCGGCTCCCCAGCAGTACTTC,CAWSVSAGLAAPQQYF
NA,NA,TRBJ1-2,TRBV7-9,TGTTCCAGCAGCCCCGGAGACTATGGCTACACCTTC,CSSSPGDYGYTF
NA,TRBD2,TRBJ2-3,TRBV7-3,TGTGCCAGCAGCTTAGTAGCGGGGGGGATCACAGATACGCAGTATTTT,CASSLVAGGITDTQYF
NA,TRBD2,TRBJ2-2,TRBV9,TGTGCCAGCAGCTACAACCTGGCTAGCGGTACCGGGGAGCTGTTTTTT,CASSYNLASGTGELFF
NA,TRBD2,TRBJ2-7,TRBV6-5,TGTGCCAGCAAAGCCGGGAGGGGGGTGCAGTACTTC,CASKAGRGVQYF
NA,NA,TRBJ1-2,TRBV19,TGTGCCAGTAGTAGGACGGACTCTAACTATGGCTACACCTTC,CASSRTDSNYGYTF
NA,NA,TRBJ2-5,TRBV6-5,TGTGCCAGCAGTTACATCGGCGGAATGCAAGAGACCCAGTACTTC,CASSYIGGMQETQYF
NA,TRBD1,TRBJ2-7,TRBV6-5,TGTGCCAGCAGAACCGGGACAGGAGTCTACGAGCAGTACTTC,CASRTGTGVYEQYF